A selection of T cell receptor beta chains follows, all from one sample in a study of blood T cell repertoires in COVID-19. Sequenced by immunoSEQ multiplex PCR; TCRdb stores in-frame clones only, minus some. The table lists approximately 150,000 clones, roughly 86% of them singletons. Material: peripheral blood. The source is a woman aged 55-70 years with acute or convalescent COVID-19. Each CDR3 is given with its conserved first and last residue. Each record gives: J gene, clone size, V gene, D gene, CDR3 DNA, CDR3 protein. D genes are given only for firm matches. Not every row has a clone size; where given, it reads once, few, many or a size class.

>TRBJ1-3|-|TRBV6-5|-
TGTGCCAGCAGTTTACTGCCCGGACAGACTGGAAACACCATATATTTT
CASSLLPGQTGNTIYF
>TRBJ1-2|-|TRBV11-3|TRBD1
TGTGCCAGCAGCTTGACAGGGGCCGGCTATGGCTACACCTTC
CASSLTGAGYGYTF
>TRBJ1-4|-|TRBV5-1|TRBD1
TGCGCCAGCAGCCCCCAACAGGGGCGAGAACTGTTTTTT
CASSPQQGRELFF
>TRBJ2-7|-|TRBV11-3|TRBD1
TGTGCCAGCAGCCTCAGACGACAGGGGGTCCACGAGCAGTACTTC
CASSLRRQGVHEQYF
>TRBJ2-7|once|TRBV11-3|-
TGTGCCAGCACCTTGAGCGGGGAGCAGTACTTC
CASTLSGEQYF
>TRBJ1-4|-|TRBV28|-
TGTGCCAGCAGCACCACCCGGAGTAATGAAAAACTGTTTTTT
CASSTTRSNEKLFF
>TRBJ2-2|once|TRBV5-1|-
TGCGCCAGCGGAGGAGAAGAAACCGGGGAGCTGTTTTTT
CASGGEETGELFF
>TRBJ1-6|-|TRBV9|TRBD1
TGTGCCAGCAGCGGAGGACAGGATTTTTATAATTCACCCCTCCACTTT
CASSGGQDFYNSPLHF
>TRBJ1-5|-|TRBV12-3/TRBV12-4|-
TGTGCCAGCAGTTTAGAATCCAGTCAGCCCCAGCATTTT
CASSLESSQPQHF
>TRBJ1-4|-|TRBV6-6|TRBD1
TGTGCCAGCAGTTCCCGGACAGGGAACGAAAAACTGTTTTTT
CASSSRTGNEKLFF
>TRBJ1-2|-|TRBV6-5|TRBD1
TGTGCCACCGCTCTTGACAGGGAGGATGGCTACACCTTC
CATALDREDGYTF
>TRBJ1-2|-|TRBV30|-
TGTGCCTGGAGTGTACAAGCAGGTTTAGGCTATGGCTACACCTTC
CAWSVQAGLGYGYTF
>TRBJ1-2|-|TRBV7-2|TRBD1
TGTGCCAGCAGCTTGGAGGGGGCTTTTTACTATGGCTACACCTTC
CASSLEGAFYYGYTF
>TRBJ1-5|-|TRBV24-1|-
TGTGCCACCAGTGGTCGGGCAGGGGATCAGCCCCAGCATTTT
CATSGRAGDQPQHF
>TRBJ2-2|-|TRBV4-3|-
TGCGCCAGCAGCCAAGAGGCAGGGGCCCACACCGGGGAGCTGTTTTTT
CASSQEAGAHTGELFF
>TRBJ2-3|-|TRBV12-5|TRBD2
TGTGCTAGTGGTCCTCCCCAGCGGGGGCCTAGCACAGATACGCAGTATTTT
CASGPPQRGPSTDTQYF
>TRBJ2-7|-|TRBV7-2|-
TGTGCCAGCAGCTTAGTCCGTTTCCGGGAAGGACCGTACTTC
CASSLVRFREGPYF
>TRBJ1-2|-|TRBV9|-
TGTGCCAGCAGCGGGATGCAGGGGATCGAGTACTATGGCTACACCTTC
CASSGMQGIEYYGYTF
>TRBJ1-1|-|TRBV19|TRBD1
TGTGCCAGTAGGGCCCTGGCAGGGGGCACTGAAGCTTTCTTT
CASRALAGGTEAFF
>TRBJ1-3|-|TRBV25-1|-
TGTGCCAGCACCGGGCATTGGGGGGGCTCTGGAAACACCATATATTTT
CASTGHWGGSGNTIYF
>TRBJ1-5|-|TRBV20-1|TRBD1
TGCAGTGCTAGTCCGGGACAGGGCCGGGGCAATCAGCCCCAGCATTTT
CSASPGQGRGNQPQHF
>TRBJ2-1|-|TRBV9|TRBD2
TGTGCCAGCAGCGTATGGTGGGGGGGGGAAGAGGGTGAGCAGTTCTTC
CASSVWWGGEEGEQFF